The 15 T cell receptor beta chains reported below all come from one sample, sequenced in a study of patients and donors after allogeneic stem cell transplantation. TCRdb re-called the RT-PCR reads with MiXCR, one entry per CDR3 protein. This table holds about 960,000 distinct CDR3 sequences, under 20% found once. The sample comprised blood, either unsorted or a sorted T cell fraction (not recorded which). The origin of the receptors is a human donor who was either an allogeneic HSCT recipient or a stem cell or donor lymphocyte infusion donor (not recorded which). It is not recorded whose cells these are; they may come from a transplant donor.

This clonotype has only a few counts. At one of its ends the junction is not consistent with the germline gene, which may arise from a read error. The genes are TRBV3-1 and TRBJ1-3, with no clear D. The germline V gene encodes CDR1 LGHDT and CDR2 YNNKEL (reference sequence). The CDR3 covers 16 residues. The CDR3 sequence is CASSQERTDWGNTIHF. The CDR3 nucleotides are TGTGCCAGCAGCCAAGAGAGGACGGACTGGGGAAACACCATACATTTT.

This clonotype has a handful of counts. Being one base from a much bigger clone, this may be a read error. The chain recombines TRBV5-5 with TRBJ1-1; D not resolved. This CDR3 region has 13 residues. V lost 0 bases, J lost 4 bases, and 7 bases lay in between. The V gene's germline CDR1 is SGHKS and CDR2 YYEKEE (reference sequence). The DNA of the CDR3 is TGTGCCAGCAGCTTGGTGGTCGGCACTGAAGCTTTCTTT. This gives the protein CASSLVVGTEAFF.

There are a few counts of this clonotype. The genes are TRBV13 and TRBJ2-1; TRBD2 is a possible D gene (5 bases). V lost 8 bases, J lost 0 bases, and 14 bases lay in between. Per the germline V gene, CDR1 is PRHDT and CDR2 is FYEKMQ (reference sequence). The CDR3 length is 15 residues. The CDR3 bases are TGTGCCAGCGCCGGCGAGGGTAGCTCCTACAATGAGCAGTTCTTC. Its translation is CASAGEGSSYNEQFF.

This clonotype was seen at least ten times. The J gene is TRBJ1-2, the V gene TRBV20-1; D unresolved. The length of the CDR3 is 15 residues. V gave up 3 bases and J gave up 6 bases, with 20 bases separating them. Germline V gene sequence: CDR1 DFQATT, CDR2 SNEGSKA (reference sequence). The CDR3 DNA follows: TGCAGTGCTAGTCCCCGGACCGATTCCTGGGATGGCTACACCTTC. It encodes CSASPRTDSWDGYTF.

This clonotype occurred a few times. The rearrangement uses TRBV21-1 and TRBJ1-2; TRBD1, the table's D call, was not compared with the DNA. TRBV21-1 is noted as a pseudogene. This CDR3 has 16 amino acids. The chain's CDR3 is CASTRGRTNLSYGYTF. The CDR3 bases are TGTGCCAGCACCAGGGGCCGGACGAATCTATCCTATGGCTACACCTTC.

This clonotype was detected only a few times. This chain connects TRBV7-9 to TRBJ2-1; 7 nucleotides line up with TRBD1. The junction had 12 bases not matched to a gene; V was cut back by 5 bases and J by 2 bases. Germline CDR1 is SEHNR and CDR2 is FQNEAQ (reference sequence). The CDR3 has 17 amino acids. The DNA for the CDR3 is TGTGCCAGCAGCATGACGTCTAAGGACAGGACCTACAATGAGCAGTTCTTC. This sequence encodes CASSMTSKDRTYNEQFF.

In this sample, this clonotype is medium-sized. J is TRBJ1-1 and V is TRBV20-1; D unresolved. CDR1 is DFQATT and CDR2 is SNEGSKA in the germline V gene (reference sequence). Trimming cost V 3 bases and J 5 bases, with 7 bases left between them. This CDR3 spans 11 amino acids. The CDR3 nucleotides are TGCAGTGCTAGGAGGGAAACTGAAGCTTTCTTT. Its protein product is CSARRETEAFF.

This clonotype was counted between two and nine times. The rearrangement links TRBV7-9 to TRBJ2-1, with 7 bases lining up with TRBD2. Germline V gives CDR1 SEHNR, CDR2 FQNEAQ (reference sequence). The CDR3 has 13 amino acids. The V and J ends lost 5 bases and 8 bases, in that order; junction bases with no gene match: 6. CDR3 nucleotides: TGTGCCAGCAGCCCCACTAGCGTGGATGAGCAGTTCTTC. Protein sequence: CASSPTSVDEQFF.

This chain joins TRBV4-3 and TRBJ2-7; the match to TRBD2 covers 8 bases. The V gene end was trimmed by 0 bases and the J gene end by 2 bases; junction bases not matched to a gene: 6. Germline assignment: CDR1 LGHNA and CDR2 YSLEER. The CDR3 runs to 16 residues. CDR3 nucleotides: TGCGCCAGCAGCCAAGATCACGCGGGGGGCCCCTACGAGCAGTACTTC. This sequence encodes CASSQDHAGGPYEQYF.

In its sample, this clonotype was seen many times. The V and J genes are TRBV12-3 or TRBV12-4 and TRBJ2-1, with TRBD2 identical over 8 bases. The V segment lost 1 base and the J segment 5 bases; nucleotides outside the gene matches: 13. CDR3 length: 18 residues. The chain's CDR3 is CASSLGTGREYRHNEQFF. In nucleotides, the CDR3 is TGTGCCAGCAGTTTAGGGACCGGGAGGGAGTATCGCCACAATGAGCAGTTCTTC.

V is TRBV10-3 and J is TRBJ2-2; the D gene could be TRBD1 or TRBD2 (5 bases each). V was pared by 7 bases and J by 6 bases, with 15 bases between. The CDR3 totals 14 residues. Germline lookup yields CDR1 ENHRY and CDR2 SYGVKD. CDR3 residues: CAITRDGDPGELFF. CDR3 nucleotides: TGTGCCATCACTCGGGACGGGGACCCCGGGGAGCTGTTTTTT.

The chain has TRBV5-1 and TRBJ2-1; unclear D gene. V shed 3 bases and J shed 5 bases, with 18 bases lying between them. CDR1 and CDR2 from the germline V gene are SGHRS and YFSETQ. The CDR3 sequence is 16 residues long. The CDR3 here is CASSYQGSFNDNEQFF. The CDR3 region has the DNA TGCGCCAGCAGCTACCAAGGATCCTTCAACGACAATGAGCAGTTCTTC. Together with reference TRBV5-1 and TRBJ2-1, the CDR3 gives the full variable domain: KAGVTQTPRYLIKTRGQQVTLSCSPISGHRSVSWYQQTPGQGLQFLFEYFSETQRNKGNFPGRFSGRQFSNSRSEMNVSTLELGDSALYLCASSYQGSFNDNEQFFGPGTRLTVL.

The chain combines TRBV12-3 or TRBV12-4 with TRBJ1-3; D unclear. CDR3 size: 16 residues. V was clipped by 7 bases and J by 0 bases, with 16 bases between them. CDR3 DNA sequence: TGTGCCAGCATCAAAATACCGGGGAGCTCTGGAAACACCATATATTTT. Protein sequence: CASIKIPGSSGNTIYF.

The V and J genes are TRBV9 and TRBJ2-1; perhaps TRBD1 as D (6 bases). The CDR3 has 14 amino acids. Trimming took off 0 bases at V and 10 bases at J, with 14 bases between the two ends. Germline CDR1 SGDLS, CDR2 YYNGEE. The CDR3 DNA is TGTGCCAGCAGCGTAGATTTACAGGGATACGAGCAGTTCTTC. The encoded protein is CASSVDLQGYEQFF. Supplemented by reference TRBV9 and TRBJ2-1, the full variable domain reads DSGVTQTPKHLITATGQRVTLRCSPRSGDLSVYWYQQSLDQGLQFLIQYYNGEERAKGNILERFSAQQFPDLHSELNLSSLELGDSALYFCASSVDLQGYEQFFGPGTRLTVL.

This clonotype was detected only a few times. The genes are TRBV9 and TRBJ1-2; D is undetermined. V lost 3 bases and J lost 1, with 13 bases in between. Germline loops: CDR1 SGDLS, CDR2 YYNGEE. The CDR3 consists of 15 residues. The CDR3 loop reads CASSDPRVYNYGYTF. The CDR3 DNA sequence: TGTGCCAGCAGCGACCCCAGAGTATATAACTATGGCTACACCTTC. Using reference TRBV9 and TRBJ1-2 for the parts outside the CDR3, the full variable domain is DSGVTQTPKHLITATGQRVTLRCSPRSGDLSVYWYQQSLDQGLQFLIQYYNGEERAKGNILERFSAQQFPDLHSELNLSSLELGDSALYFCASSDPRVYNYGYTFGSGTRLTVV.